The 15 T cell receptor beta chains given below trace back to one sample, sequenced in a study of OX40 agonist ivuxolimab in advanced cancers. TCRdb's table, derived via immunoSEQ multiplex PCR, lists solely in-frame clones and lacks some. This sample carries tens of thousands of clones, 94% of them seen once, and the ten largest clones take approximately 10%. The sequenced sample was CD4+ or CD8+ T cells sorted from blood, obtained in a trial of the OX40 agonist ivuxolimab. The source is an adult with an advanced solid tumor such as melanoma, head and neck, liver or kidney cancer.

As for this clone: A read error may produce the germline difference seen at one junction end. The rearrangement uses TRBV7-7 and TRBJ2-5; D is uncertain. The length of the CDR3 is 15 residues. Germline values: CDR1 SSHAT, CDR2 FNYEAQ (reference sequence). CDR3: CASSENWAPQETQYF. For the CDR3, the DNA is TGTGCTAGCAGCGAAAACTGGGCCCCCCAAGAGACCCAGTACTTC.

Only one count was recorded for this clone. The chain uses TRBV2 and TRBJ2-1, with D unclear. The germline V gene encodes CDR1 SNHLY and CDR2 FYNNEI. Trimming shortened V by 6 bases and J by 4 bases, and 13 bases separated the two germline ends. The CDR3 sequence is 14 residues long. The CDR3 protein is CASRGGPEYNEQFF. Here the CDR3 DNA reads TGTGCCAGCAGAGGCGGTCCCGAATACAATGAGCAGTTCTTC.

The CDR3 sequence is CASTIGMGSYEQYF. The CDR3 DNA reads TGTGCCAGCACCATCGGTATGGGCAGCTACGAGCAGTACTTC. V is TRBV9 and J is TRBJ2-7; unclear D gene. Germline-derived CDR1 and CDR2 are SGDLS and YYNGEE. Deletions cut 6 bases from V and 3 bases from J, with 16 bases between. The CDR3 has 14 residues.

As regards this clone: Compared with germline, one end of the junction differs, possibly owing to a read error. The rearrangement uses TRBV15 and TRBJ2-7; 7 bases are shared with TRBD1. The germline gives CDR1 LNHNV, CDR2 YYDKDF (reference sequence). The CDR3 runs to 12 residues. CDR3 loop: CATSRYAGTVDF. The CDR3 nucleotides read TGTGCCACCAGCAGATACGCCGGGACAGTGGACTTC.

The chain couples TRBV7-6 to TRBJ1-3, with unresolved D. Looked up from germline, CDR1 is SGHVS and CDR2 is FNYEAQ. The CDR3 is 13 residues long. V lost 3 bases, J lost 0 bases, and 3 bases lay in between. Here the CDR3 reads CASSFHSGNTIYF. Here the CDR3 DNA reads TGTGCCAGCAGCTTCCACTCTGGAAACACCATATATTTT.

The V and J genes are TRBV19 and TRBJ2-7, with TRBD1 identical over 7 bases. The germline CDR1 and CDR2 sequences are LNHDA and SQIVND (reference sequence). V gave up 3 bases and J gave up 2 bases; unmatched junction bases: 4. The CDR3 loop spans 14 amino acids. CDR3 nucleotide sequence: TGTGCCAGTAGTATCTGGACAGGTACCTACGAGCAGTACTTC. This codes for CASSIWTGTYEQYF.

This chain links TRBV13 with TRBJ1-1; tentative D call: TRBD1 (5 bases). In germline, CDR1 is PRHDT, CDR2 FYEKMQ (reference sequence). The CDR3 totals 16 residues. V lost 5 bases to trimming and J lost 5 bases, with 21 bases between them. In DNA form, the CDR3 reads TGTGCCAGCAGCGCCCAACTCAGGGTGGGAAAGACTGAAGCTTTCTTT. Protein: CASSAQLRVGKTEAFF.

The chain combines TRBV7-6 with TRBJ2-5, with 13 bases identical to TRBD2. CDR1 is SGHVS, CDR2 FNYEAQ, per germline. After removal of 3 bases from V and 5 bases from J, the junction contained 9 bases not matched to a gene. CDR3 size: 17 residues. For the CDR3, the DNA is TGTGCCAGCAGCTTGGGACTAGCGGGACGGGGCGGGGAGACCCAGTACTTC. Translation gives CASSLGLAGRGGETQYF.

This chain joins TRBV2 and TRBJ1-2; weak D call: TRBD1 (5 bases). V lost 1 base to trimming and J lost 4 bases, with 13 bases between them. Germline V lookup: CDR1 SNHLY, CDR2 FYNNEI. The CDR3 consists of 15 residues. This CDR3 reads CASSEDTGLPYGYTF. CDR3 in DNA: TGTGCCAGCAGTGAAGACACGGGGCTACCCTATGGCTACACCTTC.

The J gene is TRBJ2-2, the V gene TRBV6-1; 7 bases are shared with TRBD2. Germline trimming cut 1 base from V and 4 bases from J; bases unmatched to any gene: 9. This CDR3 has 17 residues. CDR1 and CDR2 from the germline V gene are MNHNS and SASEGT. CDR3 in amino acids: CASSEGGAGVVTGELFF. CDR3 bases: TGTGCCAGCAGTGAAGGAGGTGCGGGAGTTGTCACCGGGGAGCTGTTTTTT.

The chain links TRBV9 to TRBJ2-2, with TRBD1 as a possible D gene (6 bases). V dropped 2 bases and J dropped 0 bases, with 14 bases sitting between them. The germline gives CDR1 SGDLS, CDR2 YYNGEE. The CDR3 length is 17 residues. The CDR3 DNA reads TGTGCCAGCAGCGTGAACCGGGACAAGCCGAACACCGGGGAGCTGTTTTTT. Protein: CASSVNRDKPNTGELFF.

J is TRBJ1-3 and V is TRBV9; D uncertain. With 0 bases removed from V and 4 bases from J, the gap between germline ends came to 8 bases. Germline CDR1 SGDLS, CDR2 YYNGEE. The CDR3 loop spans 14 amino acids. CDR3 in amino acids: CASSVEDGGNTIYF. CDR3 sequence (DNA): TGTGCCAGCAGCGTAGAAGACGGAGGAAACACCATATATTTT.

The rearrangement uses TRBV11-3 and TRBJ2-3, with D possibly being TRBD2 (6 bases). The V end was cut by 7 bases, the J end by 2 bases, with 22 bases between. This CDR3 contains 17 residues. Germline CDR1 is SGHNT and CDR2 is YENEEA. DNA for the CDR3: TGTGCCAGCAACCCGGGACTTTTCTGGGTAGACACAGATACGCAGTATTTT. It codes for CASNPGLFWVDTDTQYF. Supplemented by reference TRBV11-3 and TRBJ2-3, the full variable domain reads EAGVVQSPRYKIIEKKQPVAFWCNPISGHNTLYWYLQNLGQGPELLIRYENEEAVDDSQLPKDRFSAERLKGVDSTLKIQPAELGDSAVYLCASNPGLFWVDTDTQYFGPGTRLTVL.

The V call is TRBV7-6, the J call TRBJ2-7; the D is unclear. With 2 bases removed from V and 6 bases from J, the gap between germline ends came to 11 bases. The CDR3 extends over 13 amino acids. CDR1 SGHVS and CDR2 FNYEAQ come from the germline V gene. The CDR3 nucleotides read TGTGCCAGCAGCTTAAGTCCGGACGCCGAGCAGTACTTC. Protein sequence: CASSLSPDAEQYF.

CDR3 sequence: CASSGTGSLGAQYF. The CDR3 nucleotides are TGTGCCAGCAGCGGTACCGGGAGCCTAGGGGCCCAGTACTTC. The rearrangement joins TRBV9 to TRBJ2-5, with D maybe TRBD2 (6 bases). The CDR3 length is 14 residues. Germline CDR1 and CDR2: SGDLS and YYNGEE. V was shortened by 3 bases and J by 9 bases, with 18 bases between the two germline ends.